The clone carrying this T cell receptor (beta chain) was counted between two and nine times. The antigen is undetermined. This CDR3 is built from 14 residues. Germline CDR1 reads SNHLY; CDR2 reads FYNNEI. V was cut by 6 bases and J by 0 bases, with 9 bases left in between. It was with 60 Vbeta and 13 Jbeta primers that the PCR ran. Repertoires were generated with immunoSEQ multiplex PCR, while TCRdb's copy carries only in-frame clones and drops some. This repertoire shows 75,000 to 100,000 clones, less than 70% found once; its top ten account for 1.2%. The source of the sample is a study of cytomegalovirus exposure and HLA in healthy donors. Findings of the study overall: Generally TCR sequences proved uncommon, though certain public TCRs appeared in numerous donors. Later on, an analysis found that several of the most significant clusters appeared to be linked to common viral pathogens, which included parvovirus B19.

The genes are TRBV2 and TRBJ1-3, with D tentatively TRBD1 (5 bases). The sequenced sample was PBMCs. The sequence was collected from a female donor in good health and CMV-seronegative. The CDR3 loop is CASSVGDSGNTIYF. DNA of the CDR3: TGTGCCAGCAGCGTAGGGGACTCTGGAAACACCATATATTTT.